Below are 22 T cell receptor beta chains sequenced from a single sample in a study of human T cells and chemical hapten exposure. Treatment specified: therapeutic diphenylcyclopropenone sensitization with weekly scalp DPC. The library gave individual cDNA molecules unique molecular identifiers. TCRdb reprocessed the reads with MiXCR, giving one entry per CDR3 protein. The sample has several hundred distinct CDR3 sequences; 57% are singletons. The source was whole blood, collected before DPC sensitization or 2, 6, or about 24 weeks after (not recorded which). Receptors were obtained from an adult with alopecia areata. Some clones in this sample may be carry-over from other donors' samples. This table probably holds off-target reads from a library built for another chain.

This chain joins TRBV4-3 and TRBJ2-3, with 8 bases lining up with TRBD2. Germline V gene lookup returns CDR1 LGHNA and CDR2 YSLEER. V was clipped by 0 bases and J by 3 bases; unmatched bases: 5. The CDR3 consists of 16 residues. CDR3 amino acids: CASSQDSSGETDTQYF. DNA of the CDR3: TGCGCCAGCAGCCAAGATAGTAGCGGGGAGACAGATACGCAGTATTTT.

The J gene is TRBJ2-5, the V gene TRBV7-6; D is undetermined. The CDR3 contains 14 residues. Per germline, CDR1 SGHVS and CDR2 FNYEAQ. The ends were cut back, 5 bases at V and 4 bases at J, with 14 bases in the middle. In DNA, the CDR3 is TGTGCCAGCAGCCCTAGGACGGTCGGAGAGACCCAGTACTTC. Protein sequence: CASSPRTVGETQYF.

This clonotype was observed a few times. The chain has TRBV12-3 or TRBV12-4 and TRBJ2-7; tentative D call: TRBD2 (6 bases). The V gene lost 7 bases and the J gene lost 4 bases, with 14 bases spanning the gap. The CDR3 is made up of 13 amino acids. CDR3 sequence reads: CASKVTGGYEQYF. In DNA, the CDR3 is TGTGCCAGCAAGGTCACAGGAGGGTACGAGCAGTACTTC.

This clonotype has just a few counts. This chain links TRBV9 with TRBJ2-3, with 7 bases that match TRBD2. CDR1 and CDR2 from the germline V gene are SGDLS and YYNGEE. This CDR3 contains 14 residues. J was trimmed by 6 bases and V by 4 bases; bases with no gene match: 8. CDR3 bases: TGTGCCAGCAGCCTAAGGACTAGTTCGGATACGCAGTATTTT. It translates to CASSLRTSSDTQYF.

This clonotype was observed a few times. The rearrangement uses TRBV13 and TRBJ2-3; D not certain. The V gene lost 0 bases and the J gene lost 4 bases, with 2 bases spanning the gap. From germline, CDR1 is PRHDT and CDR2 FYEKMQ (reference sequence). The CDR3 is 12 residues long. DNA for the CDR3: TGTGCCAGCAGCTTAGGTCCAGATACGCAGTATTTT. Its translation is CASSLGPDTQYF.

This clonotype occurred once. The chain joins TRBV6-4 to TRBJ2-2; D gene ambiguous. The germline gives CDR1 MRHNA, CDR2 SNTAGT. The CDR3 length is 13 residues. Deletions cut 3 bases from V and 3 bases from J, with 5 bases between. The CDR3 bases are TGTGCCAGCAGTGAGGCAGACACCGGGGAGCTGTTTTTT. Translating it yields CASSEADTGELFF.

V usage is TRBV7-2 and J usage is TRBJ2-5, with D possibly being TRBD2 (5 bases). V lost 6 bases, J lost 1 base, and 12 bases lay in between. This CDR3 has 14 amino acids. In germline, CDR1 is SGHTA, CDR2 FQGNSA. DNA for the CDR3: TGTGCCAGCAGGCCGATCCGGGGCCAAGAGACCCAGTACTTC. This translates into CASRPIRGQETQYF.

This chain links TRBV2 with TRBJ1-2; D is possibly TRBD1 (6 bases). The germline CDR1 and CDR2 sequences are SNHLY and FYNNEI. CDR3 length equals 16 residues. With 5 bases removed from V and 2 bases from J, the gap between germline ends came to 18 bases. The DNA for the CDR3 is TGTGCCAGCAGTATTCGTTCCGGCGGGACAAACTATGGCTACACCTTC. Protein: CASSIRSGGTNYGYTF. Full variable domain (rest looked up from reference TRBV2 and TRBJ1-2): EPEVTQTPSHQVTQMGQEVILRCVPISNHLYFYWYRQILGQKVEFLVSFYNNEISEKSEIFDDQFSVERPDGSNFTLKIRSTKLEDSAMYFCASSIRSGGTNYGYTFGSGTRLTVV.

In its sample, this clonotype was seen a few times. The V gene is TRBV2, the J gene TRBJ1-4, with 8 bases that match TRBD1. Looked up from germline, CDR1 is SNHLY and CDR2 is FYNNEI. V was clipped by 5 bases and J by 4 bases; unmatched bases: 6. The CDR3 sequence is 15 residues long. The CDR3 protein is CASSYQGQGNEKLFF. The DNA of the CDR3 is TGTGCCAGCAGTTACCAAGGACAGGGTAATGAAAAACTGTTTTTT.

This clonotype was observed a few times. The gene calls are TRBV6-2 or TRBV6-3 and TRBJ2-7; D is unclear. CDR1 and CDR2 from the germline V gene are MNHEY and SVGEGT. The CDR3 is 12 amino acids. Deletions cut 5 bases from V and 2 bases from J, with 7 bases between. The DNA for the CDR3 is TGTGCCAGCAGTAACCTCCCCTACGAGCAGTACTTC. This sequence encodes CASSNLPYEQYF.

This rearrangement joins TRBV5-1 to TRBJ2-1; perhaps TRBD1 as D (6 bases). Germline V gene sequence: CDR1 SGHRS, CDR2 YFSETQ. Trimming shortened V by 2 bases and J by 6 bases, and 12 bases separated the two germline ends. The CDR3 loop spans 14 amino acids. The CDR3 nucleotides read TGCGCCAGCAGCTTCTGGGGGCTCTCCAATGAGCAGTTCTTC. Translating it yields CASSFWGLSNEQFF.

The chain recombines TRBV24-1 with TRBJ2-3, with D maybe TRBD2 (6 bases). CDR1 and CDR2 (germline): KGHDR, SFDVKD. V was clipped by 3 bases and J by 6 bases, with 18 bases between them. The CDR3 runs to 16 residues. In DNA, the CDR3 is TGTGCCACCAGTGATCGGGGTAGCGGTAGGCGGGATACGCAGTATTTT. Protein sequence: CATSDRGSGRRDTQYF.

The genes are TRBV12-3 or TRBV12-4 and TRBJ2-7; D may be TRBD1 (6 bases). Trimming removed 6 bases from V and 5 bases from J, with 11 bases in between. CDR3 length equals 12 residues. This chain's CDR3 is CASSSGQHEQYF. CDR3 DNA sequence: TGTGCCAGCAGCTCCGGACAGCACGAGCAGTACTTC.

The J gene is TRBJ2-7, the V gene TRBV7-9; D call uncertain. This CDR3 region has 15 residues. Trimming took off 2 bases at V and 3 bases at J, with 14 bases between the two ends. In germline, CDR1 is SEHNR, CDR2 FQNEAQ (reference sequence). The CDR3 DNA is TGTGCCAGCAGCTTAACCGGCAAGAAAATCTACGAGCAGTACTTC. It encodes CASSLTGKKIYEQYF.

J is TRBJ2-2 and V is TRBV28; D gene uncertain. The CDR3 contains 12 residues. Germline V lookup: CDR1 MDHEN, CDR2 SYDVKM. Trimming took off 2 bases at V and 2 bases at J, with 0 bases between the two ends. CDR3 in amino acids: CASSLNTGELFF. CDR3 bases: TGTGCCAGCAGTTTAAACACCGGGGAGCTGTTTTTT.

The chain has TRBV29-1 and TRBJ2-7; the D gene is possibly TRBD2 (6 bases). Germline values: CDR1 SQVTM, CDR2 ANQGSEA. V was shortened by 0 bases and J by 5 bases, with 17 bases between the two germline ends. The CDR3 totals 15 residues. The CDR3 DNA reads TGCAGCGTTGAAGACCTGGGGGACGGAGGGAACGAGCAGTACTTC. Encoded protein: CSVEDLGDGGNEQYF.

The chain is built from TRBV4-3 and TRBJ1-2; TRBD1 aligns across 9 bases. CDR1 LGHNA and CDR2 YSLEER come from the germline V gene. The CDR3 is made up of 15 amino acids. Trimming took 1 base from V and 3 from J; bases not matched to a gene: 3. The CDR3 loop reads CASSQGGTGYYGYTF. The CDR3 coding sequence is TGCGCCAGCAGCCAAGGCGGGACAGGGTACTATGGCTACACCTTC.

This chain connects TRBV7-3 to TRBJ2-3; 8 nucleotides match TRBD1. V shed 3 bases and J 1 base; nucleotides not matched to a gene: 18. CDR3 length: 20 amino acids. Germline loops: CDR1 SGHTA, CDR2 FQGTGA. CDR3 protein: CASSFGGQARTKRGTDTQYF. CDR3 nucleotides: TGTGCCAGCAGCTTTGGGGGACAGGCTCGAACCAAGCGGGGCACAGATACGCAGTATTTT.

The gene calls are TRBV12-3 or TRBV12-4 and TRBJ2-5; D ambiguous. The CDR3 contains 12 residues. Trimming left V 7 bases short and J 5 bases short, with 11 bases between. CDR3 protein: CASTYSTETQYF. In DNA, the CDR3 is TGTGCCAGCACCTACAGTACGGAGACCCAGTACTTC.

In DNA, the CDR3 is TGTGCCAGCAGTTTAGGACGAGATACGCAGTATTTT. Translating it yields CASSLGRDTQYF. This chain joins TRBV12-3 or TRBV12-4 and TRBJ2-3; D call uncertain. With 1 base removed from V and 5 bases from J, the gap between germline ends came to 4 bases. The CDR3 covers 12 residues.

V gene TRBV20-1 combines with J gene TRBJ2-3; possibly TRBD2 for D (6 bases). This CDR3 region has 14 residues. From germline, CDR1 is DFQATT and CDR2 SNEGSKA (reference sequence). Trimming left V 5 bases short and J 2 bases short, with 14 bases between. The CDR3 coding sequence is TGCAGTGCTCGGGACTGGAAGCTCACAGATACGCAGTATTTT. Protein product: CSARDWKLTDTQYF.

J is TRBJ2-7 and V is TRBV4-3; no definite D call. Germline CDR1 reads LGHNA; CDR2 reads YSLEER. CDR3 length: 13 amino acids. V lost 0 bases, J lost 4 bases, and 7 bases lay in between. CDR3 region: CASSQEAEYEQYF. The CDR3, as DNA: TGCGCCAGCAGCCAAGAGGCAGAATACGAGCAGTACTTC.